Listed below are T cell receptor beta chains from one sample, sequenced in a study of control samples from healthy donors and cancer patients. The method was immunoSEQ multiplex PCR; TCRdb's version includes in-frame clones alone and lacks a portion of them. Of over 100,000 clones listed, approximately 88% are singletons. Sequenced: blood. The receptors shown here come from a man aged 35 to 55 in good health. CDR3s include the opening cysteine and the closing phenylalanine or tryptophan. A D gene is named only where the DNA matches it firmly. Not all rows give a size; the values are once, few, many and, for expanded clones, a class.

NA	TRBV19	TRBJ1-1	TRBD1	CASSIRGQGTEAFF	TGTGCCAGTAGTATCAGGGGGCAAGGCACTGAAGCTTTCTTT
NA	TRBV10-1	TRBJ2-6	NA	CASSPGLPTGANVLTF	TGCGCCAGCAGTCCGGGACTGCCTACCGGGGCCAACGTCCTGACTTTC
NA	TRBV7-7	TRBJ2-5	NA	CASSLTGWRQETQYF	TGTGCCAGCAGCTTGACAGGTTGGCGGCAAGAGACCCAGTACTTC
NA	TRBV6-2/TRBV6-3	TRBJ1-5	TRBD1	CASSGWQGAASNQPQHF	TGTGCCAGCAGTGGTTGGCAGGGGGCAGCTAGCAATCAGCCCCAGCATTTT
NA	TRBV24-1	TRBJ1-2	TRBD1	CATSDPTGQSNYGYTF	TGTGCCACCAGTGATCCCACGGGACAGTCTAACTATGGCTACACCTTC
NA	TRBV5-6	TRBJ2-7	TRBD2	CASSYGLAGTEQYF	TGTGCCAGCAGCTACGGACTAGCGGGGACCGAGCAGTACTTC
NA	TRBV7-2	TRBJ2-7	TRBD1	CASSWGTGGEQYF	TGTGCCAGCAGCTGGGGGACAGGGGGTGAGCAGTACTTC
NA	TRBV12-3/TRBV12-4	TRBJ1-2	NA	CASSKTGRYGYTF	TGTGCCAGCAGTAAAACAGGGAGGTATGGCTACACCTTC
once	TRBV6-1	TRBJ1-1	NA	CASSEAWGTEAFF	TGTGCCAGCAGTGAAGCTTGGGGCACTGAAGCTTTCTTT
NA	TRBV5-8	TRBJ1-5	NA	CASSLGGFGAYSNQPQHF	TGTGCCAGCAGCTTGGGAGGGTTCGGGGCCTATAGCAATCAGCCCCAGCATTTT
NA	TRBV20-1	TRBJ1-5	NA	CSASEGEMGNQPQHF	TGCAGTGCTAGTGAGGGGGAAATGGGCAATCAGCCCCAGCATTTT
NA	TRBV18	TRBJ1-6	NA	CASSSGVDGSPLHF	TGTGCCAGCTCTTCAGGGGTTGATGGTTCACCCCTCCACTTT
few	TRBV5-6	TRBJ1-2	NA	CASSKGSGYTF	TGTGCCAGCAGCAAAGGGAGTGGCTACACCTTC
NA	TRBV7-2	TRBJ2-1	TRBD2	CASSAGGLAGVNEQFF	TGTGCCAGCAGCGCAGGGGGACTAGCGGGGGTGAATGAGCAGTTCTTC
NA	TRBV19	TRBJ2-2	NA	CASSIVLGGGELFF	TGTGCCAGTAGTATAGTCCTCGGTGGCGGGGAGCTGTTTTTT
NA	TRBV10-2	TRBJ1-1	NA	CASRLMGETEAFF	TGCGCCAGCAGATTAATGGGGGAGACTGAAGCTTTCTTT
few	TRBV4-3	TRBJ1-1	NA	CASSQDHGGGEAFF	TGCGCCAGCAGCCAAGATCATGGTGGGGGCGAAGCTTTCTTT
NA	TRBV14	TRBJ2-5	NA	CASSQLRRPQETQYF	TGTGCCAGCAGCCAACTACGGCGACCTCAAGAGACCCAGTACTTC
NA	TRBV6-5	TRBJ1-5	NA	CASSYSAGLNQPQHF	TGTGCCAGCAGTTACTCGGCCGGGCTCAATCAGCCCCAGCATTTT
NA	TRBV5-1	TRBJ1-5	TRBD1	CASSPGQGEGQPQHF	TGCGCCAGCAGCCCAGGACAGGGGGAAGGGCAGCCCCAGCATTTT
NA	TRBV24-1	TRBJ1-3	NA	CATSDPRDESSGNTIYF	TGTGCCACCAGTGACCCCCGGGACGAAAGCTCTGGAAACACCATATATTTT
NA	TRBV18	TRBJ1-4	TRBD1	CASSPDRGGKLFF	TGTGCCAGCTCCCCCGACAGGGGAGGAAAACTGTTTTTT
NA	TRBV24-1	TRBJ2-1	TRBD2	CATRGTSGGLQGQFF	TGTGCCACCAGGGGAACTAGCGGGGGGCTTCAGGGGCAGTTCTTC
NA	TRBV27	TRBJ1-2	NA	CASSTTGNYGYTF	TGTGCCAGCTCCACGACGGGGAACTATGGCTACACCTTC
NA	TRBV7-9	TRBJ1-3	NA	CASSLSGDTIYF	TGTGCCAGCAGCTTATCAGGGGACACCATATATTTT
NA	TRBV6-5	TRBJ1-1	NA	CASKDQGKAFF	TGTGCCAGCAAGGACCAGGGGAAAGCTTTCTTT
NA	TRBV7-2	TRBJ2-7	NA	CASSLQSGPYEQYF	TGTGCCAGCAGCTTACAGTCGGGTCCCTACGAGCAGTACTTC
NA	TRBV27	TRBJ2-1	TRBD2	CASSSISGYEQFF	TGTGCCAGCAGTTCAATTAGCGGGTATGAGCAGTTCTTC
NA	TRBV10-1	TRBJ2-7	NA	CASSDSYEQYF	TGCGCCAGCAGTGACTCCTACGAGCAGTACTTC
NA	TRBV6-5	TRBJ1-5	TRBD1	CASSYFPGQGLHF	TGTGCCAGCAGTTATTTTCCGGGACAGGGGCTTCATTTT
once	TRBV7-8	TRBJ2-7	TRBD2	CASSQGLAGGRIEQYF	TGTGCCAGCAGCCAAGGACTAGCGGGGGGGCGGATCGAGCAGTACTTC
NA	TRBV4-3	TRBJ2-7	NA	CASSQVVGAAYEQYF	TGCGCCAGCAGCCAAGTTGTAGGGGCGGCCTACGAGCAGTACTTC
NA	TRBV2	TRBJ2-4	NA	CASSSEGLAKNIQYF	TGTGCCAGCAGCTCTGAGGGATTAGCCAAAAACATTCAGTACTTC
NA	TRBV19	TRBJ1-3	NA	CASSIAGRSGNTIYF	TGTGCCAGTAGTATAGCAGGTCGCTCTGGAAACACCATATATTTT
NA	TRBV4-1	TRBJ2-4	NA	CASSARQGASSNIQYF	TGCGCCAGCAGTGCAAGGCAAGGGGCAAGTAGTAACATTCAGTACTTC
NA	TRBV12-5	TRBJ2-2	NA	CASGLVISGGATGELFF	TGTGCTAGTGGTTTGGTCATAAGCGGCGGGGCCACCGGGGAGCTGTTTTTT
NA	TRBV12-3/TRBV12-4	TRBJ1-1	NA	CASSLAVTEAFF	TGTGCCAGCAGTTTAGCCGTAACTGAAGCTTTCTTT